This T cell receptor (beta chain) is drawn from a study of Ad26.COV2.S vaccination and SARS-CoV-2 variants (dated by TCRdb to 2020 to 2022). A note on the overall study: Donors in the vaccine arm were drawn from COV1001, a phase I-IIa trial of Ad26.COV2.S in healthy adults that was multicentre, randomized, double-blind and placebo-controlled. Ad26.COV2.S was administered intramuscularly at 5 x 10^10 or 1 x 10^11 viral particles, either as a single shot or as two shots given 56 days apart. TCRbeta repertoire sequencing was used to assess the specificity and breadth of SARS-CoV-2-reactive T cell receptors after Ad26.COV2.S vaccination. The TCR-sequenced set comprised about 32 samples: approximately 20 Ad26.COV2.S vaccine recipients, 5 placebo recipients and 8 SARS-CoV-2 convalescent individuals. Trial participants were randomized into five groups of five, in which low-dose or high-dose Ad26.COV2.S was given once or twice, or placebo was given on both occasions. Throughout the experiments and outcome assessment, investigators stayed blinded to trial group allocation.

Results the study describes overall, beyond this receptor: The study was not powered to compare responses between vaccine doses or regimens. According to the authors, total T cell responses may have been underestimated by the TCR breadth and depth analyses. Higher spike-specific TCR breadth was observed in Ad26.COV2.S recipients than in placebo recipients (P = 0.0014). Comparable non-spike TCR breadth was observed between vaccine and placebo recipients, consistent with only spike being contained in the vaccine. Substantial breadth of spike-specific CD8+ and CD4+ T cell responses was reported after vaccination.

According to the study, the label for this sample's treatment or condition signals: roughly 18 received Ad26.COV2.S at low or high dose, single or two shots; about 5 received placebo; per-sample allocation not given. Repertoires of vaccine and placebo recipients were sequenced from samples collected on day 63 after the first injection. Between 29 July and 7 August 2020, Cohort 1b enrolled about 27 adults aged 18-55 years at one site in Boston, USA. As a vaccine, Ad26.COV2.S was a replication-incompetent adenovirus type 26 vector that expressed a prefusion-stabilized SARS-CoV-2 spike protein derived from the original Wuhan strain. The immunoSEQ Assay was the method used to sequence TCRbeta CDR3 regions. After extraction, genomic DNA underwent amplification by bias-controlled multiplex PCR, followed by high-throughput sequencing. The authors processed their data as follows. Collapsing and filtering of sequences were performed to quantify the absolute abundance of each unique TCRbeta CDR3 region. T cell fraction was estimated by normalization of TCRbeta template counts to usable DNA, with usable DNA being measured through amplification of reference genes present in all nucleated cells. Repertoire TCRs were annotated as SARS-CoV-2-specific by exact matching of V gene, CDR3 amino acid sequence and J gene to a known reactive TCR set. The reference SARS-CoV-2 TCR set was obtained from MIRA and was filtered for enrichment in COVID-19-positive ImmuneCODE repertoires, whereby public or cross-reactive TCRs were removed. Based on the MIRA antigens, annotated TCRs were further analysed at the level of specific ORF or position within ORF. Depth was the summed frequency of annotated unique rearrangements, while breadth was defined as annotated unique rearrangements over total unique productive rearrangements. Two-sided Wilcoxon rank-sum tests were applied when comparing TCR breadth between groups. TCRdb stores this immuneACCESS table with in-frame sequences only. Part of the clones is absent; in the studies checked, under half of the shortfall reflects unresolved V genes, and no reason is known for the rest. The DNA gave D and trimming, while V, J and clone size come from that table. Recorded for this sample are 410,000 or so clones; around 93% of them occurred a single time. The top ten clones comprise more than 1.5% of the sample.

The table lists this clone with a few counts. The clone's antigen remains unknown. Base qualities were left out, and no much larger clone turns up one base away. The receptor's source is a person between 18 and 65 years old who received the Ad26.COV2.S COVID-19 vaccine or a placebo. The source material was peripheral blood, sampled in a trial of Ad26.COV2.S vaccine versus placebo.

The DNA sequence is TGTGCCAGCACACCGACAGGGTCTGGCTACACCTTC. Translated, it gives CASTPTGSGYTF. The V and J genes are TRBV7-9 and TRBJ1-2; 7 central nucleotides agree with TRBD1. From the cysteine up to the phenylalanine, the CDR3 has a length of 12 residues. Just CDR3 DNA is preserved here, 36 bases in frame from base 1. CDR1 is given as SEHNR and CDR2 as FQNEAQ, both from the germline V gene (reference sequence). Trimming leaves V shorter by 7 bases and J shorter by 7 bases, with the junction holding 6 bases beyond the gene matches.